The next 17 T cell receptor beta chains were all read from a single sample in a study of OX40 agonist ivuxolimab in advanced cancers. Receptors were amplified or captured by the immunoSEQ multiplex PCR assay. TCRdb provides this immuneACCESS table in a form limited to in-frame rearrangements. Some clones are lacking; in checked studies, under half of them reflect an unresolved V gene, and why the rest are absent is not known. This sample holds approximately 82,000 clones; around 83% were observed only once. Approximately 6.5% of the sample comes from the top ten. The material was CD4+ or CD8+ T cells sorted from blood, obtained in a trial of the OX40 agonist ivuxolimab. The source of these receptors is an adult with an advanced solid tumor such as melanoma, head and neck, liver or kidney cancer.

The chain links TRBV2 to TRBJ1-6; TRBD1 is a possible D gene (5 bases). Germline V CDR1 and CDR2: SNHLY, FYNNEI. The V end was cut by 6 bases, the J end by 9 bases, with 15 bases between. CDR3 length equals 14 residues. CDR3 sequence (DNA): TGTGCCAGCAGGGGGGACGGTCGAGTTTCACCCCTCCACTTT. This sequence encodes CASRGDGRVSPLHF.

This chain uses TRBV7-2 with TRBJ1-4; D gene ambiguous. This CDR3 has 14 amino acids. Between the trimmed V and J ends, which lost 5 bases and 6 bases, there was a span of 13 bases. Germline CDR1 and CDR2: SGHTA and FQGNSA. CDR3 residues: CASSVGGNDEKLFF. In nucleotides, the CDR3 is TGTGCCAGCAGCGTTGGAGGTAACGATGAAAAACTGTTTTTT.

This sequence joins TRBV7-2 and TRBJ2-5, with D possibly TRBD2 on 5 matching bases. CDR3 length: 16 residues. Deletions cut 5 bases from V and 2 bases from J, with 18 bases between. From germline, CDR1 is SGHTA and CDR2 FQGNSA. CDR3 sequence reads: CASSAPGVVQQETQYF. Here the CDR3 DNA reads TGTGCCAGCAGCGCTCCCGGGGTGGTCCAACAAGAGACCCAGTACTTC.

The gene calls are TRBV4-1 and TRBJ2-4; D possibly uses TRBD1 or TRBD2 (5 bases each). This CDR3 has 15 residues. Trimming cost V 2 bases and J 3 bases, with 11 bases left between them. CDR1 and CDR2 (germline): MGHRA, YSYEKL. The CDR3 region is CASSQLRGDKNIQYF. The DNA of the CDR3 is TGCGCCAGCAGCCAATTGCGAGGGGACAAAAACATTCAGTACTTC.

The J gene is TRBJ2-3, the V gene TRBV7-2; D might be TRBD1 or TRBD2, each matching 5 bases. Germline V gene sequence: CDR1 SGHTA, CDR2 FQGNSA. Trimming took off 3 bases at V and 0 bases at J, with 10 bases between the two ends. CDR3 size: 15 residues. The CDR3 DNA follows: TGTGCCAGCAGCTTGGTGGGGACCAGCACAGATACGCAGTATTTT. Its translation: CASSLVGTSTDTQYF.

This rearrangement joins TRBV2 to TRBJ1-4; D is unclear. V dropped 6 bases and J dropped 7 bases, with 24 bases sitting between them. The CDR3 covers 17 residues. Per germline, CDR1 SNHLY and CDR2 FYNNEI. The CDR3 coding sequence is TGTGCCAGCAGCCATACCCTGGCAGGCGCTACCTCTGAAAAACTGTTTTTT. Translation: CASSHTLAGATSEKLFF. Using reference TRBV2 and TRBJ1-4 for the parts outside the CDR3, the full variable domain is EPEVTQTPSHQVTQMGQEVILRCVPISNHLYFYWYRQILGQKVEFLVSFYNNEISEKSEIFDDQFSVERPDGSNFTLKIRSTKLEDSAMYFCASSHTLAGATSEKLFFGSGTQLSVL.

The gene calls are TRBV6-1 and TRBJ1-4; D is unresolved. Germline lookup yields CDR1 MNHNS and CDR2 SASEGT. V was pared by 3 bases and J by 8 bases, with 7 bases between. The CDR3 covers 12 residues. CDR3 coding DNA: TGTGCCAGCAGTGACCCCGAGGAAAAACTGTTTTTT. Its protein is CASSDPEEKLFF.

The V call is TRBV7-8, the J call TRBJ2-1; TRBD1 aligns across 11 bases. Germline V gene lookup returns CDR1 SGHVS and CDR2 FQNEAQ. After removal of 6 bases from V and 4 bases from J, the junction contained 23 bases not matched to a gene. CDR3 length equals 21 residues. CDR3 DNA sequence: TGTGCCAGCAGTCGTAGATGGACAGGGGGCGAGGGGCCGAAAGTGTACAATGAGCAGTTCTTC. It translates to CASSRRWTGGEGPKVYNEQFF.

This sequence joins TRBV9 and TRBJ2-7, with D perhaps matching TRBD1 (6 bases). Between the trimmed V and J ends, which lost 7 bases and 1 base, there was a span of 6 bases. There are 11 residues in the CDR3. The germline CDR1 and CDR2 sequences are SGDLS and YYNGEE. The CDR3 DNA reads as TGTGCCAGCGGACAGTCCTACGAGCAGTACTTC. Its protein product is CASGQSYEQYF.

The chain uses TRBV6-5 and TRBJ2-4; 8 bases fit TRBD2. The CDR3 covers 11 residues. V trimming: 8 bases; J trimming: 11 bases; junction bases outside the gene matches: 5. Per the germline V gene, CDR1 is MNHEY and CDR2 is SVGAGI. Written as DNA, the CDR3 is TGTGCCAGCGGTTTCGGGGGGGTTCAGTACTTC. It yields the protein CASGFGGVQYF.

This rearrangement joins TRBV30 to TRBJ2-5, with 8 bases that match TRBD2. Trimming cost V 5 bases and J 4 bases; bases outside gene matches: 12. This CDR3 contains 15 residues. Germline V gene lookup returns CDR1 GTSNPN and CDR2 SVGIG (reference sequence). CDR3 residues: CAWAHSAGARETQYF. CDR3 bases: TGTGCCTGGGCGCATTCAGCGGGAGCCCGAGAGACCCAGTACTTC.

V and J are TRBV30 and TRBJ2-7; D gene ambiguous. Per germline, CDR1 GTSNPN and CDR2 SVGIG (reference sequence). With 0 bases removed from V and 2 bases from J, the gap between germline ends came to 11 bases. CDR3 length: 14 residues. This CDR3 reads CAWSVQHTTYEQYF. The CDR3 coding sequence is TGTGCCTGGAGTGTACAACACACCACCTACGAGCAGTACTTC.

This clone occurred a few times. The chain links TRBV19 to TRBJ1-5, with a possible D match to TRBD1 (5 bases). V was clipped by 1 base and J by 8 bases, with 12 bases between them. The CDR3 contains 14 residues. The germline V gene encodes CDR1 LNHDA and CDR2 SQIVND (reference sequence). The CDR3 loop is CASSIAGSGKPQHF. The CDR3 nucleotides are TGTGCCAGTAGTATAGCAGGGAGCGGTAAGCCCCAGCATTTT.

In this sample, this clone turned up once. V and J are TRBV9 and TRBJ1-1; the match to TRBD1 covers 8 bases. Germline V gene lookup returns CDR1 SGDLS and CDR2 YYNGEE. CDR3 length: 15 residues. The V gene end was trimmed by 0 bases and the J gene end by 6 bases; junction bases not matched to a gene: 7. The CDR3 nucleotides read TGTGCCAGCAGCGTAGGTCAGGGGGCTAGGGCTGAAGCTTTCTTT. Its protein is CASSVGQGARAEAFF.

The chain couples TRBV18 to TRBJ2-5; the match to TRBD1 covers 7 bases. J lost 4 bases, V lost 10 bases, and 12 bases had no gene match. CDR3 length: 14 residues. CDR1 is KGHSH, CDR2 LQKENI, per germline. The CDR3 DNA follows: TGTGCCACTACGACAGGGTTGGGTGGAGAGACCCAGTACTTC. As protein: CATTTGLGGETQYF.

The chain has TRBV19 and TRBJ2-7; D tentatively fits TRBD1 or TRBD2 (5 bases each). CDR3 length equals 15 residues. V was pared by 7 bases and J by 0 bases, with 16 bases between. Germline V gives CDR1 LNHDA, CDR2 SQIVND (reference sequence). CDR3 nucleotide sequence: TGTGCCAGTAAAGAGGGGCCCAGTTCCTCCTACGAGCAGTACTTC. Its protein product is CASKEGPSSSYEQYF.

The J gene is TRBJ2-1, the V gene TRBV10-3; 10 nucleotides align to TRBD2. The CDR3 consists of 15 residues. In germline, CDR1 is ENHRY, CDR2 SYGVKD. V shed 7 bases and J 7 bases; nucleotides not matched to a gene: 10. Written as DNA, the CDR3 is TGTGCCATCAAATTAGCGGGAGGAATCCTTAATGAGCAGTTCTTC. It is translated as CAIKLAGGILNEQFF.